The 21 T cell receptor beta chains listed next were all sequenced from one sample in a study of CD8 T cells in ankylosing spondylitis. General observations from the study: Among TCR beta sequences, a motif of eight highly homologous variants appeared characteristic of ankylosing spondylitis blood.

From the 5' RACE reads, TCRdb called clonotypes with MiXCR, one entry per CDR3 protein. The sample includes fewer than 550,000 distinct CDR3 sequences, approximately 5% seen only once; the top ten take roughly 3.3%. The antigens these receptors bind are not known. Sequenced: blood, either unsorted or a sorted T cell fraction (not recorded which). The receptors here all came from a male donor with ankylosing spondylitis.

This clonotype was seen more than once but under ten times. The chain joins TRBV6-5 to TRBJ2-2, with D possibly being TRBD2 (6 bases). This CDR3 comprises 16 residues. The V and J ends lost 4 bases and 6 bases respectively, with 18 bases between them. Germline lookup yields CDR1 MNHEY and CDR2 SVGAGI. CDR3 loop: CASSLLALFSAGELFF. The CDR3 bases are TGTGCCAGCAGTTTACTAGCCTTGTTCTCGGCCGGGGAGCTGTTTTTT.

This clonotype showed up many times. The gene calls are TRBV28 and TRBJ1-1, with a possible D match to TRBD1 (6 bases). The V and J ends lost 5 bases and 6 bases respectively, with 19 bases between them. CDR3 length equals 15 residues. CDR1 MDHEN and CDR2 SYDVKM come from the germline V gene. The CDR3 nucleotides are TGTGCCAGCAGTCCCACAGGGACGGGATACGCTGAAGCTTTCTTT. Its translation: CASSPTGTGYAEAFF.

The table lists this clonotype with many counts. The V and J genes are TRBV5-1 and TRBJ1-1, with D perhaps matching TRBD1 (6 bases). Germline V gene data show CDR1 as SGHRS and CDR2 as YFSETQ. The CDR3 runs 13 residues. The V end lost 3 bases, the J end lost 6 bases, and 12 bases lay between the germline ends. CDR3 sequence: CASSSSGVPEAFF. For the CDR3, the DNA is TGCGCCAGCAGCTCGTCAGGGGTTCCTGAAGCTTTCTTT. The full variable domain, in which reference TRBV5-1 and TRBJ1-1 provide the parts outside the CDR3, is KAGVTQTPRYLIKTRGQQVTLSCSPISGHRSVSWYQQTPGQGLQFLFEYFSETQRNKGNFPGRFSGRQFSNSRSEMNVSTLELGDSALYLCASSSSGVPEAFFGQGTRLTVV.

This clonotype came up many times. The chain recombines TRBV10-3 with TRBJ2-3; 8 nucleotides line up with TRBD1. The length of the CDR3 is 19 residues. CDR1 ENHRY and CDR2 SYGVKD come from the germline V gene. The V segment lost 6 bases and the J segment 0 bases; nucleotides outside the gene matches: 17. The CDR3 is CAIRSFGTGLPSSTDTQYF. The DNA for the CDR3 is TGTGCCATCAGGTCTTTTGGGACAGGCCTACCTTCGAGCACAGATACGCAGTATTTT.

This clonotype was counted at least ten times. At one boundary the junction diverges from the germline segment, which might be a read error. The rearrangement uses TRBV7-9 and TRBJ2-2; the match to TRBD1 covers 8 bases. This CDR3 comprises 14 residues. Germline lookup yields CDR1 SEHNR and CDR2 FQNEAQ (reference sequence). CDR3 amino acids: CASSLGQGTGELFF. The CDR3 DNA follows: TGTGCCAGCAGTTTAGGACAGGGTACAGGGGAGCTGTTTTTT.

This clonotype has only a few counts. The J gene is TRBJ2-7, the V gene TRBV7-2; D remains unclear. Between the trimmed V and J ends, which lost 2 bases and 3 bases, there was a span of 8 bases. The CDR3 spans 13 residues. The V gene's germline CDR1 is SGHTA and CDR2 FQGNSA. This chain's CDR3 is CASSLSTDYEQYF. DNA for the CDR3: TGTGCCAGCAGCTTAAGCACCGACTACGAGCAGTACTTC.

On this clonotype: This may be a read error: a much more frequent sequence differs by one nucleotide. This chain connects TRBV27 to TRBJ2-5; D remains ambiguous. CDR1 is MNHEY, CDR2 SMNVEV, per germline (reference sequence). The CDR3 runs to 13 residues. CDR3 bases: TGTGCCGGCAGCACGGCCCTCCGGGAGACCCAGTACTTC. It codes for CAGSTALRETQYF.

There are many counts of this clonotype. The chain employs TRBV20-1 and TRBJ2-2, with 9 bases aligning to TRBD2. V was pared by 4 bases and J by 5 bases, with 2 bases of the junction left unmatched. This CDR3 is 13 amino acids long. In germline, CDR1 is DFQATT, CDR2 SNEGSKA (reference sequence). CDR3 sequence reads: CSAKLAGTGELFF. The CDR3 DNA follows: TGCAGTGCTAAGCTAGCGGGGACCGGGGAGCTGTTTTTT.

In this sample, this clonotype turned up many times. The chain joins TRBV10-3 to TRBJ2-5; 12 bases align to TRBD2. The CDR3 sequence is 16 residues long. Trimming at V came to 3 bases and at J to 5 bases, leaving 7 bases not matched to a gene. Germline CDR1 is ENHRY and CDR2 is SYGVKD. CDR3 bases: TGTGCCATCAGTGATCCCCTAGCGGGGGGGCAGGAGACCCAGTACTTC. It specifies CAISDPLAGGQETQYF.

This clonotype was counted ten times or more. This chain uses TRBV20-1 with TRBJ1-1, with 9 bases identical to TRBD1. The V gene end was trimmed by 2 bases and the J gene end by 4 bases; junction bases not matched to a gene: 5. There are 14 residues in the CDR3. Per germline, CDR1 DFQATT and CDR2 SNEGSKA (reference sequence). As DNA, the CDR3 is TGCAGTGCTAGAACAGGGGGCATGGGCACTGAAGCTTTCTTT. This translates into CSARTGGMGTEAFF.

At least ten counts were recorded for this clonotype. J is TRBJ2-7 and V is TRBV7-9; possibly TRBD2 for D (6 bases). CDR1 is SEHNR, CDR2 FQNEAQ, per germline (reference sequence). This CDR3 region has 14 residues. V lost 3 bases and J 5 bases, leaving 14 bases between the germline ends. The CDR3: CASSFLREIHEQYF. The CDR3 coding sequence is TGTGCCAGCAGCTTTCTTCGGGAGATCCACGAGCAGTACTTC.

This clonotype was detected many times. The chain is built from TRBV6-1 and TRBJ1-2, with TRBD1 matching 7 bases. The CDR3 is 14 amino acids. Germline CDR1 MNHNS, CDR2 SASEGT. V trimming: 5 bases; J trimming: 7 bases; junction bases outside the gene matches: 10. This CDR3 reads CASSPRAGGFGYTF. CDR3 sequence (DNA): TGTGCCAGCAGTCCCCGGGCAGGGGGGTTTGGCTACACCTTC.

This clonotype has a count of ten or more. The CDR3 here is CSAKALTGGATDTQYF. As DNA, the CDR3 is TGCAGTGCTAAGGCCCTCACGGGGGGGGCCACAGATACGCAGTATTTT. J is TRBJ2-3 and V is TRBV20-1; 8 bases match TRBD2. Germline CDR1 is DFQATT and CDR2 is SNEGSKA (reference sequence). This CDR3 contains 16 residues. J gave up 2 bases and V 4 bases, and 11 bases lay outside the gene matches.

Only a few counts were recorded for this clonotype. V usage is TRBV6-1 and J usage is TRBJ1-1, with D unclear. Trimming took 4 bases from V and 2 from J, leaving 8 bases between them. The CDR3 sequence is 13 residues long. The germline V gene has CDR1 MNHNS and CDR2 SASEGT. The CDR3 is CASSGVFNTEAFF. The CDR3 DNA reads as TGTGCCAGCAGTGGGGTCTTTAACACTGAAGCTTTCTTT.

This clonotype was counted a few times. The chain couples TRBV5-1 to TRBJ2-7; TRBD1 matches at 8 bases. The CDR3 consists of 15 residues. In germline, CDR1 is SGHRS, CDR2 YFSETQ. V gave up 3 bases and J gave up 4 bases; unmatched junction bases: 9. The CDR3 region is CASSSTGQGNYEQYF. The CDR3 nucleotides read TGCGCCAGCAGCTCGACCGGACAGGGAAATTACGAGCAGTACTTC.

There are many counts of this clonotype. This rearrangement joins TRBV5-1 to TRBJ2-5, with a possible D match to TRBD1 (6 bases). This CDR3 comprises 15 residues. V shed 2 bases and J shed 2 bases, with 13 bases lying between them. Germline loops: CDR1 SGHRS, CDR2 YFSETQ. The CDR3 protein is CASSFTGTPQETQYF. CDR3 sequence (DNA): TGCGCCAGCAGCTTTACCGGGACACCTCAAGAGACCCAGTACTTC.

This clonotype showed up many times. The gene calls are TRBV12-3 or TRBV12-4 and TRBJ2-5, with a possible D match to TRBD1 (6 bases). The CDR3 sequence is 14 residues long. The V gene lost 5 bases and the J gene lost 4 bases, with 14 bases spanning the gap. CDR3 amino acids: CASSIQGFIETQYF. In DNA, the CDR3 is TGTGCCAGCAGTATACAGGGTTTCATAGAGACCCAGTACTTC.

This clonotype has a count of ten or more. This chain joins TRBV7-2 and TRBJ2-5, with D possibly matching TRBD1 (5 bases). The V and J ends lost 6 bases and 2 bases respectively, with 13 bases between them. Germline V gives CDR1 SGHTA, CDR2 FQGNSA. The CDR3 runs 14 residues. This CDR3 is CASSYGAGQETQYF. In DNA, the CDR3 is TGTGCCAGCAGTTATGGGGCCGGACAAGAGACCCAGTACTTC.

This clonotype was counted at least ten times. The chain has TRBV7-3 and TRBJ2-3, with a tentative D call TRBD2 (5 bases). Germline CDR1 reads SGHTA; CDR2 reads FQGTGA. Trimming took off 3 bases at V and 4 bases at J, with 8 bases between the two ends. The CDR3 has 13 residues. The CDR3, as DNA: TGTGCCAGCAGCTTCGGAGCGGCAGATACGCAGTATTTT. Amino acids: CASSFGAADTQYF.

On this clonotype: A much larger clonotype is one base distant, so this may be a read error. This chain uses TRBV24-1 with TRBJ2-1, with TRBD2 identical over 10 bases. The germline V gene encodes CDR1 KGHDR and CDR2 SFDVKD. Trimming cost V 7 bases and J 7 bases; bases outside gene matches: 6. This CDR3 region has 14 residues. The CDR3 spells CATRAPTSGNEQFF. The CDR3 DNA follows: TGTGCCACCAGAGCCCCGACTAGCGGGAATGAGCAGTTCTTC.

This clonotype has ten or more counts. V usage is TRBV29-1 and J usage is TRBJ1-1, with D maybe TRBD1 (5 bases). The germline CDR1 and CDR2 sequences are SQVTM and ANQGSEA. This CDR3 is 14 amino acids long. V lost 2 bases to trimming and J lost 1 base, with 11 bases between them. CDR3: CSVEPGGGNTEAFF. The CDR3 DNA sequence: TGCAGCGTTGAACCCGGGGGGGGGAACACTGAAGCTTTCTTT.